A selection of T cell receptor beta chains follows, all from one sample in a study of blood T cell repertoires in COVID-19. Clones were sequenced by immunoSEQ multiplex PCR, and TCRdb holds only the in-frame ones, with some missing. The sample consists of over 200,000 clones, roughly 87% of them appearing once. The sequenced sample consisted of peripheral blood. These receptor sequences come from a man aged 35 to 55 with active or convalescent COVID-19. The CDR3 runs from the conserved cysteine through the conserved F or W. The D gene is left open where the match is weak. Expanded clones get a size class; other rows say once, few or many, or leave the size out.

>TRBJ1-4|NA|NA|TRBV28
TGTGCCAGCAGTTTGGCTGGAGACCCAACTAATGAAAAACTGTTTTTT
CASSLAGDPTNEKLFF
>TRBJ1-5|once|NA|TRBV27
TGTGCCAGCAGTTTAATTGGCAGGGAGGCCGCCTGGGCCCAGCATTTT
CASSLIGREAAWAQHF
>TRBJ1-1|NA|NA|TRBV28
TGTGCCAGCAGTCCCCCAGGGGATATGAACACTGAAGCTTTCTTT
CASSPPGDMNTEAFF
>TRBJ2-7|NA|NA|TRBV4-1
TGCGCCAGCAGCCAAGAAGATTATAGGGGCGAAGAGCAGTACTTC
CASSQEDYRGEEQYF
>TRBJ2-1|NA|TRBD2|TRBV24-1
TGTGCCACCAGTGATCCTTACCAGACTAGCGGGGGCTACAATGAGCAGTTCTTC
CATSDPYQTSGGYNEQFF
>TRBJ1-3|NA|TRBD1|TRBV19
TGTGCCACCGTCGACAGGGGGCGAGGAAACACCATATATTTT
CATVDRGRGNTIYF
>TRBJ1-2|NA|NA|TRBV30
TGTGCCTGGAGTCCCGGCGGGCGGGGTGGCTACACCTTC
CAWSPGGRGGYTF
>TRBJ2-3|NA|TRBD2|TRBV10-1
TGCGCCAGCAGTGAGTCGACTAGCGGCACAGATACGCAGTATTTT
CASSESTSGTDTQYF
>TRBJ2-2|NA|TRBD2|TRBV15
TGTGCCACCAGCACGGGACTAGCGATAGAGACCGGGGAGCTGTTTTTT
CATSTGLAIETGELFF
>TRBJ2-7|NA|TRBD1|TRBV6-5
TGTGCCAGCAGAGGGACCGGGACAGGATCTTACGAGCAGTACTTC
CASRGTGTGSYEQYF
>TRBJ2-1|NA|NA|TRBV5-1
TGCGCCAGCAGCTTGGACCGGAGCTCCTACAATGAGCAGTTCTTC
CASSLDRSSYNEQFF
>TRBJ1-2|NA|NA|TRBV9
TGTGCCAGCAGGAAATGGCCAGGGTATGGCTACACCTTC
CASRKWPGYGYTF
>TRBJ1-1|NA|TRBD1|TRBV28
TGTGCCAGCAGTGGGTATCGGACAGGGGGCGACACTGAAGCTTTCTTT
CASSGYRTGGDTEAFF
>TRBJ1-1|NA|TRBD1|TRBV9
TGTGCCAGCAGCGTCCAGGGGGCGACGGGAATCACTGAAGCTTTCTTT
CASSVQGATGITEAFF
>TRBJ2-5|NA|TRBD2|TRBV20-1
TGCAGTGCTAGTTCACTAGCGGGAGCCACGGAAGAGACCCAGTACTTC
CSASSLAGATEETQYF
>TRBJ2-5|NA|NA|TRBV5-1
TGCGCCAGCAGCTTGGAGGCAGGGCGAGAGACCCAGTACTTC
CASSLEAGRETQYF
>TRBJ1-6|NA|TRBD1|TRBV27
TGTGCCAGCAGTCCACAGGGGCCGGTTTATAATTCACCCCTCCACTTT
CASSPQGPVYNSPLHF
>TRBJ1-4|NA|TRBD1|TRBV9
TGTGCCAGCAGCGTAGCTCCCCAGGGGGATGAAAAACTGTTTTTT
CASSVAPQGDEKLFF
>TRBJ1-4|NA|NA|TRBV27
TGTGCCAGCAGTTTCGTCCGGGGGGCGGATGAAAAACTGTTTTTT
CASSFVRGADEKLFF
>TRBJ2-3|NA|TRBD2|TRBV5-1
TGCGCCAGCAGCACGACTAGCAGAAGCACAGATACGCAGTATTTT
CASSTTSRSTDTQYF
>TRBJ1-2|few|TRBD1|TRBV6-5
TGTGCCAGCAGTTTCACACAGGGGATGAGCTACACCTTC
CASSFTQGMSYTF
>TRBJ1-2|NA|TRBD1|TRBV6-5
TGTGCCAGCAGTTACTCCCACGGGACAGGGTATGGCTACACCTTC
CASSYSHGTGYGYTF
>TRBJ1-2|few|NA|TRBV11-2
TGTGCCAGCAGCTTCACAGGGTCGGGCTATGGCTACACCTTC
CASSFTGSGYGYTF
>TRBJ1-2|NA|NA|TRBV5-1
TGCGCCAGCAGCTCGACCCCCGACAGCCACTATGGCTACACCTTC
CASSSTPDSHYGYTF
>TRBJ1-1|once|NA|TRBV6-5
TGTGCCAGCAGGCAGGGCCGGAACACTGAAGCTTTCTTT
CASRQGRNTEAFF
>TRBJ2-7|many|TRBD1|TRBV11-1
TGTGCCAGCAGCTATTCGGGACAGGGCTACGAGCAGTACTTC
CASSYSGQGYEQYF
>TRBJ1-2|once|TRBD1|TRBV19
TGTGCCAGTAGTAACGGACAGGGGAACTATGGCTACACCTTC
CASSNGQGNYGYTF
>TRBJ1-2|NA|TRBD1|TRBV7-9
TGTGCCAGCAGCTTTTCACCGACAGGGGATGGAGAGAACTATGGCTACACCTTC
CASSFSPTGDGENYGYTF
>TRBJ1-5|NA|TRBD1|TRBV27
TGTGCCAGCAGTTTATGGCCCTCGGGACAGGAGTTGGGTCAGCCCCAGCATTTT
CASSLWPSGQELGQPQHF
>TRBJ1-2|NA|TRBD1|TRBV2
TGTGCCAGGACCCGACAGGGGACCTATGGCTACACCTTC
CARTRQGTYGYTF
>TRBJ1-5|few|TRBD1|TRBV9
TGTGCCAGCAGCGTAGGAGGGGGCCGCAATCAGCCCCAGCATTTT
CASSVGGGRNQPQHF
>TRBJ2-5|NA|TRBD1|TRBV6-5
TGTGCCAGCCGGGACAGGGGTCTCCAAGAGACCCAGTACTTC
CASRDRGLQETQYF
>TRBJ2-2|NA|NA|TRBV3-1/TRBV3-2
TGTGCCAGCAGCCTCCGGGTTGTGGGAGTGGCCGGGGAGCTGTTTTTT
CASSLRVVGVAGELFF
>TRBJ1-3|NA|TRBD1|TRBV7-9
TGTGCCAGCAGCCAAGGACAGGGTGCAGGAAACACCATATATTTT
CASSQGQGAGNTIYF
>TRBJ1-2|NA|NA|TRBV29-1
TGCAGCGTTGACAGGGGAATAGCGGGTGGCTACACCTTC
CSVDRGIAGGYTF
>TRBJ1-2|NA|TRBD1|TRBV7-9
TGTGCCAGCAGCTTAGCACAGGGGGGGAACTATGGCTACACCTTC
CASSLAQGGNYGYTF
>TRBJ1-1|NA|NA|TRBV5-1
TGCGCCAGCAGCTTGTCCGCAGGCATGAACACTGAAGCTTTCTTT
CASSLSAGMNTEAFF
>TRBJ1-2|once|TRBD1|TRBV6-5
TGTGCCAGCAGTTACGGGACAGGCCGTAATTACGGCTACACCTTC
CASSYGTGRNYGYTF
>TRBJ1-3|NA|NA|TRBV7-2
TGTGCCAGCAGCTTATATAGCCTATCGGACACCATATATTTT
CASSLYSLSDTIYF
>TRBJ2-7|NA|TRBD1|TRBV5-1
TGCGCCAGCAGCCGACAGGGGGCCCCCTCCTACGAGCAGTACTTC
CASSRQGAPSYEQYF
>TRBJ1-4|few|NA|TRBV20-1
TGCAGTGCTTTTCAGGAAAAACTGTTTTTT
CSAFQEKLFF
>TRBJ1-1|NA|TRBD1|TRBV29-1
TGCAGCGTGGGGGACAGGGGGAACACTGAAGCTTTCTTT
CSVGDRGNTEAFF
>TRBJ2-7|NA|TRBD1|TRBV18
TGTGCCAGCTCACCCGGGACAGAGCCTCCCTACGAGCAGTACTTC
CASSPGTEPPYEQYF
>TRBJ2-3|NA|TRBD1|TRBV30
TGTGCCTGGAGTCAACAGGGGCGGTCGAGCAATACGCAGTATTTT
CAWSQQGRSSNTQYF
>TRBJ2-1|NA|NA|TRBV5-6
TGTGCCAGCAGCTTGTGGGGGGGCTATGAGCAGTTCTTC
CASSLWGGYEQFF
>TRBJ2-4|NA|NA|TRBV27
TGTGCCAGCAGTCCAAGGGGCAGGGCCCTAGCCAAAAACATTCAGTACTTC
CASSPRGRALAKNIQYF
>TRBJ2-7|NA|TRBD2|TRBV7-9
TGTGCCAGCAGCGAGAGTCTAGCGGGAGGGCGGAGCTCCTACGAGCAGTACTTC
CASSESLAGGRSSYEQYF
>TRBJ2-2|NA|NA|TRBV11-3
TGTGCCAGCAGCTTAATGAGGGCTGGCACCGGGGAGCTGTTTTTT
CASSLMRAGTGELFF
>TRBJ1-2|NA|TRBD1|TRBV9
TGTGCCAGCAGCGTAGGTGGGACAGCCAACTATGGCTACACCTTC
CASSVGGTANYGYTF
>TRBJ1-2|NA|NA|TRBV29-1
TGCAGCGTTGAGTCTAGCTATGGCTACACCTTC
CSVESSYGYTF
>TRBJ2-7|NA|TRBD1|TRBV7-3
TGTGCCAGCAGCTTAAATCCAGGGGGCGCATCCTACGAGCAGTACTTC
CASSLNPGGASYEQYF
>TRBJ1-2|NA|NA|TRBV18
TGTGCCAGCTCACCATTAGCAGTTAACTATGGCTACACCTTC
CASSPLAVNYGYTF
>TRBJ2-3|NA|TRBD2|TRBV5-1
TGCGCCAGCAGCTTACGGACTAGCGGAACCACAGATACGCAGTATTTT
CASSLRTSGTTDTQYF
>TRBJ1-2|NA|NA|TRBV7-9
TGTGCCAGCAGTCAACGAACAGGGTTTAACGGCTACACCTTC
CASSQRTGFNGYTF
>TRBJ1-1|few|NA|TRBV12-3/TRBV12-4
TGTGCCAGCAGCTCCCGGACAGCCGAAGCTTTCTTT
CASSSRTAEAFF
>TRBJ1-1|NA|NA|TRBV28
TGTGCCAGCAGTGCCTTGACAGCGATAGCTTTCTTT
CASSALTAIAFF
>TRBJ2-1|NA|NA|TRBV4-2
TGTGCCAGCAGCCAAGATCAGGGGGGCAGTCCCAATGAGCAGTTCTTC
CASSQDQGGSPNEQFF